These 14 T cell receptor beta chains originate from one sample sequenced in a study of Graves' ophthalmopathy and Graves' hyperthyroidism. Scientists amplified the TCR beta CDR3 regions from RNA transcripts. Amplification began with first-round RT-PCR using HTBI primers, then second-round multiplex PCR was performed. TCRdb reprocessed the multiplex PCR reads with MiXCR, giving one entry per CDR3 protein. The repertoire has around 1.1 million distinct CDR3 sequences, less than 45% of them found once; the top ten carry 11%. The source material was peripheral blood or thyroid tissue (not recorded which). The receptors here all came from an adult man with Graves' hyperthyroidism.

The chain recombines TRBV9 with TRBJ1-1; D gene uncertain. V was pared by 0 bases and J by 1 base, with 10 bases between. This CDR3 comprises 15 residues. CDR1 and CDR2 from the germline V gene are SGDLS and YYNGEE. CDR3 in amino acids: CASSVEQGQNTEAFF. DNA for the CDR3: TGTGCCAGCAGCGTAGAGCAAGGTCAGAACACTGAAGCTTTCTTT. The entire variable domain, with the rest obtained from reference TRBV9 and TRBJ1-1, is as follows: DSGVTQTPKHLITATGQRVTLRCSPRSGDLSVYWYQQSLDQGLQFLIQYYNGEERAKGNILERFSAQQFPDLHSELNLSSLELGDSALYFCASSVEQGQNTEAFFGQGTRLTVV.

This chain links TRBV7-9 with TRBJ1-2; D unclear. The CDR3 consists of 15 residues. V dropped 5 bases and J dropped 4 bases, with 17 bases sitting between them. Germline loops: CDR1 SEHNR, CDR2 FQNEAQ (reference sequence). The CDR3 nucleotides are TGTGCCAGCAGCCAAGAGACCTTGTCCCGCTATGGCTACACCTTC. This sequence encodes CASSQETLSRYGYTF.

This clonotype turned up a few times. CDR3 bases: TGTGCCAGCAGTTACCTGGGGGAACCCGGAGGAGCTTTCTTT. Protein product: CASSYLGEPGGAFF. V and J are TRBV6-5 and TRBJ1-1; TRBD1 might be the D (5 bases). Germline V lookup: CDR1 MNHEY, CDR2 SVGAGI. With 2 bases removed from V and 10 bases from J, the gap between germline ends came to 17 bases. The CDR3 consists of 14 residues.

The chain carries TRBV15 and TRBJ2-2, with no clear D. The CDR3 totals 13 residues. CDR1 is LNHNV and CDR2 is YYDKDF in the germline V gene (reference sequence). The ends were cut back, 1 base at V and 4 bases at J, with 4 bases in the middle. In DNA form, the CDR3 reads TGTGCCACCAGCAGAGTGAGCACCGGGGAGCTGTTTTTT. The encoded protein is CATSRVSTGELFF.

About this clonotype itself: A read error may be the cause here, since a much bigger clone is one base away. The V call is TRBV24-1, the J call TRBJ2-5, with D perhaps TRBD1 or TRBD2 (5 bases each). The V end was cut by 7 bases, the J end by 4 bases, with 15 bases between. Germline V gene data show CDR1 as KGHDR and CDR2 as SFDVKD. CDR3 length: 14 amino acids. For the CDR3, the DNA is TGTGCCACCAGCCAAGGGGACCCCACAGAGACCCAGTACTTC. Encoded protein: CATSQGDPTETQYF.

This chain connects TRBV12-3 or TRBV12-4 to TRBJ1-1; D unresolved. CDR3 length equals 13 residues. V lost 4 bases and J lost 6, with 12 bases in between. CDR3 DNA: TGTGCCAGCAGTTATGAGGTCAACCCTGAAGCTTTCTTT. Protein product: CASSYEVNPEAFF.

The sample holds a few counts of this clonotype. The rearrangement uses TRBV12-3 or TRBV12-4 and TRBJ2-7; 8 bases line up with TRBD2. V was pared by 5 bases and J by 2 bases, with 8 bases of the junction left unmatched. CDR3 size: 15 residues. The CDR3 region has the DNA TGTGCCAGCAGTGATCCCGGGGGGGGGACCTACGAGCAGTACTTC. Translation: CASSDPGGGTYEQYF.

The chain has TRBV7-8 and TRBJ1-6, with D hard to call. The V end lost 4 bases, the J end lost 7 bases, and 14 bases lay between the germline ends. From germline, CDR1 is SGHVS and CDR2 FQNEAQ. The CDR3 extends over 15 amino acids. CDR3 DNA sequence: TGTGCCAGCAGCTCCGCATCGGGGTGGAATTCACCCCTCCACTTT. Residues: CASSSASGWNSPLHF.

This clonotype was observed many times. The chain links TRBV7-9 to TRBJ2-5, with 8 nucleotides matching TRBD2. CDR1 and CDR2 from the germline V gene are SEHNR and FQNEAQ (reference sequence). V shed 3 bases and J 4 bases; nucleotides not matched to a gene: 4. This CDR3 has 14 residues. The CDR3 sequence is CASSLGTRLETQYF. CDR3 coding DNA: TGTGCCAGCAGCTTGGGGACTAGATTAGAGACCCAGTACTTC.

There are many counts of this clonotype. The rearrangement links TRBV15 to TRBJ1-4; no clear D. V shed 5 bases and J shed 5 bases, with 6 bases lying between them. This CDR3 spans 12 amino acids. Germline lookup yields CDR1 LNHNV and CDR2 YYDKDF (reference sequence). In DNA form, the CDR3 reads TGTGCCACCAGCGAAGAAAATGAAAAACTGTTTTTT. Protein product: CATSEENEKLFF.

Regarding this clonotype: This CDR3 is missing its conserved last phenylalanine or tryptophan, likely due to a read error. The DNA is left out, because the CDR3 cannot be placed on it with certainty; the CDR3 is given as TCRdb lists it. CDR3 in amino acids: CASSDDSWDPLC. The chain is built from TRBV7-3 and TRBJ2-7; the DNA was not compared with TRBD2, the D call given in the table. The CDR3 sequence runs 12 residues, both termini included. Germline V gene sequence: CDR1 SGHTA, CDR2 FQGTGA.

This clonotype has a handful of counts. This chain joins TRBV11-2 and TRBJ1-2; D is possibly TRBD1 (5 bases). V shed 8 bases and J shed 7 bases, with 11 bases lying between them. Germline lookup yields CDR1 SGHAT and CDR2 FQNNGV. The length of the CDR3 is 11 residues. CDR3 residues: CASRGAFGYTF. Written as DNA, the CDR3 is TGTGCCAGCCGTGGGGCGTTTGGCTACACCTTC. The full variable domain, in which reference TRBV11-2 and TRBJ1-2 provide the parts outside the CDR3, is EAGVAQSPRYKIIEKRQSVAFWCNPISGHATLYWYQQILGQGPKLLIQFQNNGVVDDSQLPKDRFSAERLKGVDSTLKIQPAKLEDSAVYLCASRGAFGYTFGSGTRLTVV.

This clonotype showed up just a few times. The chain combines TRBV10-3 with TRBJ1-5, with 8 bases aligning to TRBD1. Germline values: CDR1 ENHRY, CDR2 SYGVKD. V was pared by 7 bases and J by 5 bases, with 4 bases of the junction left unmatched. The CDR3 spans 13 residues. CDR3 sequence (DNA): TGTGCCATCAACGAGGACAGGGATCAGCCCCAGCATTTT. Translating it yields CAINEDRDQPQHF.

In this sample, this clonotype turned up a few times. The chain combines TRBV10-1 with TRBJ2-7, with 12 nucleotides matching TRBD1. Germline lookup yields CDR1 WNHNN and CDR2 SYGVQD (reference sequence). The CDR3 is made up of 14 amino acids. Trimming at V came to 6 bases and at J to 7 bases, leaving 7 bases not matched to a gene. The CDR3 loop reads CASRGQGALGEQYF. The CDR3 DNA reads as TGCGCCAGCAGGGGACAGGGGGCTCTCGGGGAGCAGTACTTC.